Below are 29 T cell receptor beta chains sequenced from a single sample in a study of cytomegalovirus exposure and HLA in healthy donors. Both 60 Vbeta primers and 13 Jbeta primers went into the PCR. TCRdb keeps only in-frame clones here, not all; method: immunoSEQ multiplex PCR. This table has about 190,000 clones, around four fifths appearing once. Sequencing input: PBMCs. The receptors derive from a boy between 2 and 15 years old in good health and CMV-seronegative.

The chain recombines TRBV15 with TRBJ2-1, with 13 bases aligning to TRBD2. This CDR3 has 16 residues. CDR1 and CDR2 from the germline V gene are LNHNV and YYDKDF (reference sequence). Trimming at V came to 0 bases and at J to 5 bases, leaving 1 base not matched to a gene. CDR3 bases: TGTGCCACCAGCAGAGAGGGACTAGCGGGACACAATGAGCAGTTCTTC. As protein: CATSREGLAGHNEQFF. Based on the CDR3 plus reference TRBV15 and TRBJ2-1, the full variable domain is DAMVIQNPRYQVTQFGKPVTLSCSQTLNHNVMYWYQQKSSQAPKLLFHYYDKDFNNEADTPDNFQSRRPNTSFCFLDIRSPGLGDTAMYLCATSREGLAGHNEQFFGPGTRLTVL.

The chain combines TRBV18 with TRBJ2-7, with D possibly being TRBD1 (5 bases). From germline, CDR1 is KGHSH and CDR2 LQKENI. This CDR3 is 15 amino acids long. V was shortened by 6 bases and J by 2 bases, with 17 bases between the two germline ends. The CDR3 reads CASSLTAGKTYEQYF. In nucleotides, the CDR3 is TGTGCCAGCTCTCTAACTGCAGGGAAAACCTACGAGCAGTACTTC.

A single count supports this clone. V and J are TRBV30 and TRBJ2-1, with 9 bases matching TRBD1. Germline trimming cut 3 bases from V and 4 bases from J; bases unmatched to any gene: 7. The CDR3 contains 15 residues. Per the germline V gene, CDR1 is GTSNPN and CDR2 is SVGIG (reference sequence). The CDR3 is CAWRVGTGNYNEQFF. The DNA for the CDR3 is TGTGCCTGGAGGGTCGGGACAGGGAATTACAATGAGCAGTTCTTC.

The chain combines TRBV2 with TRBJ1-3; D not resolved. Germline CDR1 and CDR2: SNHLY and FYNNEI. Trimming took 1 base from V and 2 from J, leaving 9 bases between them. CDR3 size: 15 residues. This chain's CDR3 is CASSEVRTAGNTIYF. CDR3 nucleotide sequence: TGTGCCAGCAGTGAAGTCAGGACTGCTGGAAACACCATATATTTT.

This sequence joins TRBV30 and TRBJ1-2, with 7 nucleotides matching TRBD1. J was trimmed by 0 bases and V by 4 bases; bases with no gene match: 5. The germline V gene encodes CDR1 GTSNPN and CDR2 SVGIG (reference sequence). This CDR3 has 14 amino acids. The CDR3 loop reads CAWMNDRANYGYTF. The CDR3, as DNA: TGTGCCTGGATGAATGACAGGGCTAACTATGGCTACACCTTC.

The J gene is TRBJ2-4, the V gene TRBV4-1; TRBD2 agrees at 9 bases. The CDR3 loop spans 19 amino acids. V was pared by 1 base and J by 2 bases, with 12 bases of the junction left unmatched. Germline values: CDR1 MGHRA, CDR2 YSYEKL. This chain's CDR3 is CASSQVSGRLGTSKNIQYF. The DNA of the CDR3 is TGCGCCAGCAGCCAAGTTAGCGGGAGACTCGGCACCTCCAAAAACATTCAGTACTTC.

The chain couples TRBV7-6 to TRBJ2-2; D is perhaps TRBD1 (5 bases). CDR3 size: 17 residues. Trimming removed 1 base from V and 3 bases from J, with 15 bases in between. In germline, CDR1 is SGHVS, CDR2 FNYEAQ. The CDR3 is CASSLGVRDRHTGELFF. Here the CDR3 DNA reads TGTGCCAGCAGCTTAGGTGTGCGTGACAGACACACCGGGGAGCTGTTTTTT. Full variable domain (rest looked up from reference TRBV7-6 and TRBJ2-2): GAGVSQSPRYKVTKRGQDVALRCDPISGHVSLYWYRQALGQGPEFLTYFNYEAQQDKSGLPNDRFSAERPEGSISTLTIQRTEQRDSAMYRCASSLGVRDRHTGELFFGEGSRLTVL.

This CDR3 is CASSSSTSGDTQYF. In DNA, the CDR3 is TGTGCCAGTAGTTCTTCGACTAGCGGGGATACGCAGTATTTT. J is TRBJ2-3 and V is TRBV19; TRBD2 agrees at 10 bases. The V gene's germline CDR1 is LNHDA and CDR2 SQIVND (reference sequence). With V trimmed by 5 bases and J by 6 bases, 5 bases remained unmatched. This CDR3 spans 14 amino acids.

The chain is built from TRBV6-6 and TRBJ2-1, with 8 bases that match TRBD1. The ends lost 8 bases at V and 14 bases at J; junction bases unmatched: 8. CDR3 length: 11 residues. From germline, CDR1 is MNHNY and CDR2 SVGAGI (reference sequence). The CDR3 protein is CASHQWDRKFF. The CDR3 DNA reads as TGTGCCAGCCACCAATGGGACAGGAAGTTCTTC.

A few counts support this clone. J is TRBJ2-1 and V is TRBV4-3, with D possibly TRBD2 on 7 matching bases. The CDR3 contains 14 residues. V was pared by 3 bases and J by 9 bases, with 15 bases between. Germline V gives CDR1 LGHNA, CDR2 YSLEER. CDR3 bases: TGCGCCAGCAGCCAGAGGGGGGGGGATGGTGAGCAGTTCTTC. This encodes CASSQRGGDGEQFF.

V is TRBV5-4 and J is TRBJ2-3; TRBD2 might be the D (6 bases). The CDR3 covers 14 residues. Germline CDR1 reads SGHNT; CDR2 reads YYREEE (reference sequence). V lost 4 bases and J 2 bases, leaving 11 bases between the germline ends. The CDR3 DNA is TGTGCCAGCAGCCGGAGGGAACTCACAGATACGCAGTATTTT. Its protein product is CASSRRELTDTQYF.

The chain combines TRBV5-1 with TRBJ1-1; D perhaps matches TRBD1 (5 bases). The germline gives CDR1 SGHRS, CDR2 YFSETQ. Trimming removed 4 bases from V and 1 base from J, with 11 bases in between. This CDR3 comprises 14 residues. The CDR3 protein is CASSEWTPNTEAFF. The CDR3 DNA reads as TGCGCCAGCAGCGAATGGACACCGAACACTGAAGCTTTCTTT. The variable domain in full, with the rest retrieved from reference TRBV5-1 and TRBJ1-1, is KAGVTQTPRYLIKTRGQQVTLSCSPISGHRSVSWYQQTPGQGLQFLFEYFSETQRNKGNFPGRFSGRQFSNSRSEMNVSTLELGDSALYLCASSEWTPNTEAFFGQGTRLTVV.

The V and J genes are TRBV5-1 and TRBJ2-1, with TRBD1 identical over 12 bases. The trim removed 4 bases at V and 12 bases at J, leaving 17 bases unmatched. The CDR3 runs to 17 residues. Germline V lookup: CDR1 SGHRS, CDR2 YFSETQ. The CDR3 here is CASSTGTGGEGPIRQFF. CDR3 sequence (DNA): TGCGCCAGCAGCACCGGGACAGGGGGCGAAGGTCCCATCCGGCAGTTCTTC.

This clone was detected only once. This sequence joins TRBV5-1 and TRBJ1-2, with a tentative D call TRBD1 (6 bases). V was pared by 3 bases and J by 4 bases, with 13 bases between. The CDR3 consists of 14 residues. The germline CDR1 and CDR2 sequences are SGHRS and YFSETQ. The CDR3 sequence: CASSSGQLTYGYTF. The DNA for the CDR3 is TGCGCCAGCAGCTCCGGACAGCTAACCTATGGCTACACCTTC.

The V call is TRBV2, the J call TRBJ1-5, with D uncertain. Per the germline V gene, CDR1 is SNHLY and CDR2 is FYNNEI. The germline V and J ends were trimmed by 2 bases and 6 bases, with 11 bases remaining between them. This CDR3 region has 14 residues. The DNA of the CDR3 is TGTGCCAGCAGTGAATGGGAAGGGAGTCAGCCCCAGCATTTT. Its translation is CASSEWEGSQPQHF.

The chain couples TRBV25-1 to TRBJ2-5; tentatively, D is TRBD2 (6 bases). The CDR3 spans 15 residues. V lost 3 bases, J lost 2 bases, and 13 bases lay in between. Germline V CDR1 and CDR2: MGHDK, SYGVNS. The CDR3 spells CASSEEDGLQETQYF. CDR3 nucleotide sequence: TGTGCCAGCAGTGAGGAAGATGGACTACAAGAGACCCAGTACTTC.

The chain is built from TRBV7-2 and TRBJ2-7, with 7 bases fitting TRBD2. This CDR3 comprises 17 residues. Germline-derived CDR1 and CDR2 are SGHTA and FQGNSA. Trimming removed 0 bases from V and 1 base from J; junction bases left unmatched: 9. DNA for the CDR3: TGTGCCAGCAGCTTAGCGAGGGGAGGGGCGAGGTCCTACGAGCAGTACTTC. It encodes CASSLARGGARSYEQYF.

The genes are TRBV7-2 and TRBJ2-3, with D maybe TRBD2 (5 bases). V lost 5 bases and J lost 1, with 16 bases in between. CDR3 size: 16 residues. Germline CDR1 is SGHTA and CDR2 is FQGNSA. The CDR3 protein is CASSPNLAHGTDTQYF. The CDR3 nucleotides read TGTGCCAGCAGCCCCAACTTAGCGCATGGCACAGATACGCAGTATTTT. The full variable domain, rest sourced from reference TRBV7-2 and TRBJ2-3, is GAGVSQSPSNKVTEKGKDVELRCDPISGHTALYWYRQSLGQGLEFLIYFQGNSAPDKSGLPSDRFSAERTGGSVSTLTIQRTQQEDSAVYLCASSPNLAHGTDTQYFGPGTRLTVL.

This clone appeared a single time. The chain is built from TRBV18 and TRBJ1-2; D remains ambiguous. V was shortened by 2 bases and J by 8 bases, with 18 bases between the two germline ends. From germline, CDR1 is KGHSH and CDR2 LQKENI. CDR3 length: 15 residues. CDR3 in DNA: TGTGCCAGCTCACCAACCCCTAGAGGAGGGAACGGCTACACCTTC. Translating it yields CASSPTPRGGNGYTF.

The CDR3 sequence is CASSQATTQGSEQYF. In DNA form, the CDR3 reads TGTGCCAGCAGCCAAGCTACGACCCAGGGCAGCGAGCAGTACTTC. The rearrangement links TRBV14 to TRBJ2-7, with D possibly being TRBD1 (5 bases). There are 15 residues in the CDR3. V dropped 1 base and J dropped 6 bases, with 16 bases sitting between them. Germline-derived CDR1 and CDR2 are SGHDN and FVKESK.

The J gene is TRBJ1-2, the V gene TRBV5-4; 7 positions match TRBD1. The junction had 9 bases not matched to a gene; V was cut back by 0 bases and J by 4 bases. Germline-derived CDR1 and CDR2 are SGHNT and YYREEE (reference sequence). The CDR3 has 16 amino acids. CDR3: CASSLDPGQATYGYTF. The CDR3 DNA sequence: TGTGCCAGCAGCTTGGACCCCGGACAGGCGACCTATGGCTACACCTTC.

The chain employs TRBV6-4 and TRBJ2-7, with 14 bases aligning to TRBD2. CDR1 and CDR2 (germline): MRHNA, SNTAGT. V gave up 6 bases and J gave up 4 bases; unmatched junction bases: 8. The CDR3 sequence is 16 residues long. In nucleotides, the CDR3 is TGTGCCAGCAGACCCCCGGGACTAGCGGGGGATTACGAGCAGTACTTC. Translation: CASRPPGLAGDYEQYF.

J is TRBJ2-3 and V is TRBV7-2, with TRBD2 identical over 8 bases. In germline, CDR1 is SGHTA, CDR2 FQGNSA. The length of the CDR3 is 15 residues. Trimming cost V 1 base and J 7 bases; bases outside gene matches: 7. CDR3: CASSLGGLESYTQYF. In DNA, the CDR3 is TGTGCCAGCAGCTTAGGGGGACTAGAAAGTTATACGCAGTATTTT.

This clone was counted only a few times. The chain recombines TRBV19 with TRBJ1-1; TRBD1 aligns across 7 bases. V shed 6 bases, J shed 0 bases, and the junction held 10 bases outside the gene matches. The CDR3 is made up of 16 amino acids. The germline V gene encodes CDR1 LNHDA and CDR2 SQIVND (reference sequence). CDR3 sequence (DNA): TGTGCCAGTAGAGTCGATAACAGGGGAATGAACACTGAAGCTTTCTTT. Translation: CASRVDNRGMNTEAFF.

The chain joins TRBV19 to TRBJ1-2; the D gene is possibly TRBD1 (5 bases). This CDR3 region has 15 residues. Germline V gene lookup returns CDR1 LNHDA and CDR2 SQIVND (reference sequence). Trimming pared 5 bases from V and 5 bases from J, leaving 18 bases between. CDR3 amino acids: CASSADLGGFYGYTF. CDR3 DNA sequence: TGTGCCAGTAGTGCAGACCTGGGGGGATTTTATGGCTACACCTTC.

This clone occurred once. The chain employs TRBV10-3 and TRBJ2-1, with 11 bases matching TRBD2. CDR1 and CDR2 from the germline V gene are ENHRY and SYGVKD. J gave up 5 bases and V 3 bases, and 6 bases lay outside the gene matches. CDR3 length: 16 residues. The CDR3 is CAISDSLAGAHNEQFF. The CDR3 DNA sequence: TGTGCCATCAGTGATTCACTAGCGGGGGCCCACAATGAGCAGTTCTTC.

This chain connects TRBV5-6 to TRBJ1-2; 7 nucleotides match TRBD1. The germline CDR1 and CDR2 sequences are SGHDT and YYEEEE. With 4 bases clipped from V and 4 bases from J, the junction kept 4 bases outside the gene matches. This CDR3 region has 13 residues. DNA of the CDR3: TGTGCCAGCAGCCCGGGACAGATCTATGGCTACACCTTC. Its translation is CASSPGQIYGYTF.

The J gene is TRBJ2-3, the V gene TRBV6-5, with D possibly matching TRBD1 (6 bases). This CDR3 is built from 13 residues. V was pared by 5 bases and J by 3 bases, with 9 bases between. Germline CDR1 MNHEY, CDR2 SVGAGI. CDR3 DNA sequence: TGTGCCAGCAGTCCCACAGGGACAGATACGCAGTATTTT. This encodes CASSPTGTDTQYF.

This chain links TRBV7-9 with TRBJ2-7; perhaps TRBD2 as D (6 bases). V was clipped by 8 bases and J by 5 bases, with 16 bases between them. CDR3 length: 13 amino acids. CDR1 is SEHNR, CDR2 FQNEAQ, per germline (reference sequence). This chain's CDR3 is CASRGERWDEQYF. The DNA of the CDR3 is TGTGCCAGCCGCGGGGAGAGGTGGGACGAGCAGTACTTC.